A selection of T cell receptor beta chains follows, all from one sample in a study of blood T cell repertoires in COVID-19. Sequencing used immunoSEQ multiplex PCR; TCRdb keeps in-frame clones, though not all of them. This table holds 300,000 to 350,000 clones, about nine tenths found once. Specimen: peripheral blood. These receptors originate from a man in his thirties or forties with COVID-19, enrolled during active disease. Each CDR3 is given with its conserved first and last residue. Fields, in order: V gene, J gene, D gene, clone size, CDR3 DNA, CDR3 protein. D genes are given only for firm matches. A row's size may be missing; if present it is once, few, many or a size class.

V: TRBV6-1
J: TRBJ2-1
D: NA
size: NA
DNA: TGTGCCAGCAGTGAACGGTTTTATGTAGTTATTCAGGAGTTCTTC
CDR3: CASSERFYVVIQEFF

V: TRBV28
J: TRBJ1-1
D: NA
size: NA
DNA: TGTGCCAGCCTAAAACCGGGCCCGGTGGGGCGCGAAGCTTTCTTT
CDR3: CASLKPGPVGREAFF

V: TRBV19
J: TRBJ1-5
D: NA
size: few
DNA: TGTGCCAGTAAGGGCCCAACAGGGACGTGGAGCAATCAGCCCCAGCATTTT
CDR3: CASKGPTGTWSNQPQHF

V: TRBV7-9
J: TRBJ2-7
D: NA
size: NA
DNA: TGTGCCAGCAGCTTAGGGGGGCGCACCTACGAGCAGTACTTC
CDR3: CASSLGGRTYEQYF

V: TRBV11-2
J: TRBJ2-1
D: NA
size: NA
DNA: TGTGCCAGCAGCCTTTTCGGGACTCTGCCCTACAATGAGCAGTTCTTC
CDR3: CASSLFGTLPYNEQFF

V: TRBV11-2
J: TRBJ1-4
D: NA
size: once
DNA: TGTGCCAGCAGACAGGGCCCTTCAAATGAAAAACTGTTTTTT
CDR3: CASRQGPSNEKLFF

V: TRBV11-2
J: TRBJ2-1
D: NA
size: NA
DNA: TGTGCCAGCAGCCCGGAGGGGGGGGCCGGAGGTGAGCAGTTCTTC
CDR3: CASSPEGGAGGEQFF

V: TRBV6-6
J: TRBJ1-2
D: NA
size: NA
DNA: TGTGCCAGCAGTTCCTCCCGGACAGAAAACTATGGCTACACCTTC
CDR3: CASSSSRTENYGYTF

V: TRBV6-6
J: TRBJ2-7
D: TRBD1
size: NA
DNA: TGTGCCAGCAGTTACGCCCTGACAGGGTTTCGCTACGAGCAGTACTTC
CDR3: CASSYALTGFRYEQYF

V: TRBV29-1
J: TRBJ1-6
D: NA
size: NA
DNA: TGCAGCGTTGTATCAGGGTCAGGGAACCTCCACTTT
CDR3: CSVVSGSGNLHF

V: TRBV27
J: TRBJ1-2
D: NA
size: NA
DNA: TGTGCCAGCAGTTTACGGGGGAGCTATGGCTACACCTTC
CDR3: CASSLRGSYGYTF

V: TRBV24-1
J: TRBJ1-5
D: NA
size: NA
DNA: TGTGCCACCAGTGATTCCCTTGCGGTTAGCAATCAGCCCCAGCATTTT
CDR3: CATSDSLAVSNQPQHF

V: TRBV28
J: TRBJ1-5
D: NA
size: NA
DNA: TGTGCCAGCAGTCTGGGGGCCGCCGGGCTCGTTAATCAGCCCCAGCATTTT
CDR3: CASSLGAAGLVNQPQHF

V: TRBV7-9
J: TRBJ2-2
D: NA
size: once
DNA: TGTGCCAGCAGCTTCCACACGAACACCGGGGAGCTGTTTTTT
CDR3: CASSFHTNTGELFF

V: TRBV27
J: TRBJ1-4
D: NA
size: NA
DNA: TGTGCCAGCAGTTTAGGGGGACGGCCGGGAGGAAAACTGTTTTTT
CDR3: CASSLGGRPGGKLFF

V: TRBV5-4
J: TRBJ2-7
D: TRBD2
size: NA
DNA: TGTGCCAGCAGCTTGGGACTAGCGGGGAGGTACGAGCAGTACTTC
CDR3: CASSLGLAGRYEQYF

V: TRBV19
J: TRBJ2-2
D: NA
size: NA
DNA: TGTGCCAGTAGTCTCGCCTCAGGTAGATTTTCGAACACCGGGGAGCTGTTTTTT
CDR3: CASSLASGRFSNTGELFF

V: TRBV3-1/TRBV3-2
J: TRBJ1-1
D: TRBD1
size: NA
DNA: TGTGCCAGCAGCCAAAGCGTTGATGAGGGGGCTAACACTGAAGCTTTCTTT
CDR3: CASSQSVDEGANTEAFF

V: TRBV4-3
J: TRBJ2-5
D: NA
size: NA
DNA: TGCGCCAGCAGCCAAGTCCGGGCAGGGGTCCGCGGTTTGGAGACCCAGTACTTC
CDR3: CASSQVRAGVRGLETQYF

V: TRBV27
J: TRBJ1-2
D: NA
size: NA
DNA: TGTGCCAGCAGTTCCCCACGCAGAAACCTTAACTATGGCTACACCTTC
CDR3: CASSSPRRNLNYGYTF

V: TRBV29-1
J: TRBJ2-3
D: TRBD1
size: NA
DNA: TGCAGCGTTGAATTCATCAACCGGGACAGACACACAGATACGCAGTATTTT
CDR3: CSVEFINRDRHTDTQYF

V: TRBV30
J: TRBJ1-5
D: TRBD1
size: NA
DNA: TGTGCCTGGAGTTCGGACAGGGGGGGATATAGCAATCAGCCCCAGCATTTT
CDR3: CAWSSDRGGYSNQPQHF

V: TRBV4-1
J: TRBJ1-1
D: NA
size: NA
DNA: TGCGCCAGCAGCCAAGGCGGGGCGAGTGGGTACACTGAAGCTTTCTTT
CDR3: CASSQGGASGYTEAFF

V: TRBV7-2
J: TRBJ2-1
D: NA
size: once
DNA: TGTGCCAGCAGCTTAGCGTCCAGCGTGTACAATGAGCAGTTCTTC
CDR3: CASSLASSVYNEQFF

V: TRBV30
J: TRBJ2-1
D: TRBD1
size: NA
DNA: TGTGCCTGGAGTGGTCTCGGCTCGGACAGGCTACTTTACAATGAGCAGTTCTTC
CDR3: CAWSGLGSDRLLYNEQFF

V: TRBV24-1
J: TRBJ2-2
D: NA
size: once
DNA: TGTGCCACCAGTGATTCGATGCGGGACCCACGGGGCGGGGAGCTGTTTTTT
CDR3: CATSDSMRDPRGGELFF

V: TRBV29-1
J: TRBJ1-1
D: TRBD1
size: NA
DNA: TGCAGCGTCGCCGGGACAGAGAACACTGAAGCTTTCTTT
CDR3: CSVAGTENTEAFF

V: TRBV5-6
J: TRBJ1-5
D: TRBD1
size: NA
DNA: TGTGCCAGCAGCTCTACAGGGGGCGCACAGCCCCAGCATTTT
CDR3: CASSSTGGAQPQHF

V: TRBV6-5
J: TRBJ2-1
D: NA
size: NA
DNA: TGTGCCAGCAGTAGGACGGGGTCCTACAATGAGCAGTTCTTC
CDR3: CASSRTGSYNEQFF

V: TRBV7-9
J: TRBJ2-3
D: TRBD1
size: once
DNA: TGTGCCAGCAGCTCCGCGACAGGGGCGGCCACAGATACGCAGTATTTT
CDR3: CASSSATGAATDTQYF

V: TRBV7-2
J: TRBJ2-1
D: TRBD2
size: NA
DNA: TGTGCCAGCAGCCCGGGGAGCGGGGGCTACAATGAGCAGTTCTTC
CDR3: CASSPGSGGYNEQFF

V: TRBV7-9
J: TRBJ2-1
D: TRBD2
size: NA
DNA: TGTGCCAGCAGCATCCAACTAGCGGGGGCCGGCCATGAGCAGTTCTTC
CDR3: CASSIQLAGAGHEQFF

V: TRBV30
J: TRBJ2-7
D: TRBD2
size: NA
DNA: TGTGCCTGGAGTCCTTGGACTAGTTATTCCCACGAGCAGTACTTC
CDR3: CAWSPWTSYSHEQYF

V: TRBV15
J: TRBJ2-1
D: NA
size: NA
DNA: TGTGCCACCAGCAGAGTGGGGGGTATATACAATGAGCAGTTCTTC
CDR3: CATSRVGGIYNEQFF

V: TRBV5-1
J: TRBJ1-1
D: NA
size: NA
DNA: TGCGCCAGCAGCACCGGACAGAGAAGTATGAACACTGAAGCTTTCTTT
CDR3: CASSTGQRSMNTEAFF

V: TRBV7-3
J: TRBJ2-1
D: TRBD1
size: NA
DNA: TGTGCCAGCAGCCCAAAGACAGGGGGACCCTACAATGAGCAGTTCTTC
CDR3: CASSPKTGGPYNEQFF

V: TRBV28
J: TRBJ1-5
D: NA
size: NA
DNA: TGTGCCAGCACTCCCCCCAAGGGAGGGGTCAATCAGCCCCAGCATTTT
CDR3: CASTPPKGGVNQPQHF